This entry lists 29 T cell receptor beta chains sequenced from one sample in a study of CD8+ T cells in alopecia areata. Extraction of RNA preceded its reverse transcription into cDNA, which served as the sequencing template. The protocol was immunoSEQ multiplex PCR, while the TCRdb copy is restricted to in-frame clones and leaves out a portion. The table lists some 120,000 clones, roughly three fifths of them singletons. Sequencing was performed on CD4+ T cells sorted from blood, taken at week 0. The receptors derive from a human donor with alopecia areata.

The chain links TRBV7-8 to TRBJ1-1, with D perhaps TRBD1 (5 bases). Trimming cost V 0 bases and J 0 bases, with 8 bases left between them. The CDR3 runs to 15 residues. The germline gives CDR1 SGHVS, CDR2 FQNEAQ. CDR3 in amino acids: CASSLATGLNTEAFF. The CDR3 DNA reads as TGTGCCAGCAGCTTAGCTACAGGCTTGAACACTGAAGCTTTCTTT.

The rearrangement uses TRBV7-9 and TRBJ2-5; no definite D call. CDR1 is SEHNR, CDR2 FQNEAQ, per germline (reference sequence). V was cut by 2 bases and J by 2 bases, with 9 bases left in between. The length of the CDR3 is 14 residues. CDR3 sequence: CASSLTSNQETQYF. For the CDR3, the DNA is TGTGCCAGCAGCTTAACCTCTAATCAAGAGACCCAGTACTTC.

V usage is TRBV6-6 and J usage is TRBJ2-5, with D possibly being TRBD1 (6 bases). Trimming cost V 10 bases and J 2 bases, with 11 bases left between them. The CDR3 totals 12 residues. Germline V lookup: CDR1 MNHNY, CDR2 SVGAGI (reference sequence). The CDR3 bases are TGTGCCACCGAGGACAGTCAAGAGACCCAGTACTTC. Residues: CATEDSQETQYF.

This clone was seen a single time. The V call is TRBV11-2, the J call TRBJ1-2; 7 bases line up with TRBD1. Germline V CDR1 and CDR2: SGHAT, FQNNGV. Trimming at V came to 1 base and at J to 7 bases, leaving 9 bases not matched to a gene. There are 15 residues in the CDR3. The CDR3 nucleotides read TGTGCCAGCAGCTTAGCCGTAGGGGGCACTGGTGGCTACACCTTC. This gives the protein CASSLAVGGTGGYTF.

This chain links TRBV29-1 with TRBJ1-2; D call uncertain. V was trimmed by 5 bases and J by 6 bases, leaving 19 bases between them. This CDR3 comprises 14 residues. Germline V gives CDR1 SQVTM, CDR2 ANQGSEA. The CDR3 coding sequence is TGCAGCGTTTCCGTCCCGGCCACGGAAGATGGCTACACCTTC. It is translated as CSVSVPATEDGYTF.

The rearrangement uses TRBV5-4 and TRBJ1-2; 8 positions match TRBD1. The CDR3 runs 14 residues. The V gene's germline CDR1 is SGHNT and CDR2 YYREEE (reference sequence). V lost 3 bases and J lost 4; bases outside the gene matches: 5. The CDR3 loop is CASSYGQGGYGYTF. The CDR3 DNA reads TGTGCCAGCAGCTATGGACAGGGCGGCTATGGCTACACCTTC.

The rearrangement joins TRBV7-2 to TRBJ2-5; D may match TRBD1 or TRBD2 (5 bases each). The germline gives CDR1 SGHTA, CDR2 FQGNSA. V was cut by 6 bases and J by 3 bases, with 17 bases left in between. The CDR3 runs to 15 residues. In DNA form, the CDR3 reads TGTGCCAGCAGTCAAGAGGGGAGCGGAGAAGAGACCCAGTACTTC. The encoded protein is CASSQEGSGEETQYF.

V and J are TRBV19 and TRBJ2-3; D is undetermined. The germline CDR1 and CDR2 sequences are LNHDA and SQIVND (reference sequence). Trimming took off 8 bases at V and 2 bases at J, with 5 bases between the two ends. The CDR3 has 11 residues. CDR3: CASSLTDTQYF. The CDR3, as DNA: TGTGCCAGTTCCCTCACAGATACGCAGTATTTT.

J is TRBJ1-1 and V is TRBV29-1; D remains ambiguous. The CDR3 contains 9 residues. CDR1 is SQVTM, CDR2 ANQGSEA, per germline. V lost 3 bases, J lost 4 bases, and 0 bases lay in between. This CDR3 is CSVDTEAFF. The CDR3 bases are TGCAGCGTTGACACTGAAGCTTTCTTT.

This chain uses TRBV5-1 with TRBJ2-7; D is perhaps TRBD1 (7 bases). V lost 0 bases to trimming and J lost 2 bases, with 12 bases between them. CDR1 SGHRS and CDR2 YFSETQ come from the germline V gene. The CDR3 loop spans 15 amino acids. The CDR3 nucleotides are TGCGCCAGCAGCTTGGTTGCAGGGGGGACCTACGAGCAGTACTTC. It encodes CASSLVAGGTYEQYF.

The chain joins TRBV7-2 to TRBJ2-7; D is unresolved. The CDR3 extends over 11 amino acids. Germline V gene sequence: CDR1 SGHTA, CDR2 FQGNSA. The ends were cut back, 3 bases at V and 5 bases at J, with 5 bases in the middle. The CDR3 region has the DNA TGTGCCAGCAGCTTTTGGGACGAGCAGTACTTC. The encoded protein is CASSFWDEQYF.

This clone was seen a few times. This rearrangement joins TRBV5-6 to TRBJ2-7, with a weak D call TRBD2 (5 bases). Germline loops: CDR1 SGHDT, CDR2 YYEEEE. Trimming removed 0 bases at V and 2 bases at J, with 9 bases between. The CDR3 loop spans 14 amino acids. In nucleotides, the CDR3 is TGTGCCAGCAGCTTGGTTGGAGGAGCCTACGAGCAGTACTTC. It translates to CASSLVGGAYEQYF.

The chain is built from TRBV6-5 and TRBJ2-7; 8 bases fit TRBD1. The CDR3 has 14 residues. Germline assignment: CDR1 MNHEY and CDR2 SVGAGI. V dropped 5 bases and J dropped 1; count of bases not matched to a gene: 4. This CDR3 reads CASSDRGRSYEQYF. CDR3 coding DNA: TGTGCCAGCAGTGACAGGGGCAGATCCTACGAGCAGTACTTC.

J is TRBJ2-1 and V is TRBV7-9, with D unresolved. This CDR3 spans 14 amino acids. The V and J ends lost 4 bases and 7 bases respectively, with 14 bases between them. The germline V gene has CDR1 SEHNR and CDR2 FQNEAQ (reference sequence). The CDR3 nucleotides are TGTGCCAGCAGCTCCCCAGGCCGTATAAATGAGCAGTTCTTC. This translates into CASSSPGRINEQFF.

V is TRBV29-1 and J is TRBJ1-1; D gene unclear. Germline V lookup: CDR1 SQVTM, CDR2 ANQGSEA. The length of the CDR3 is 10 residues. Trimming pared 7 bases from V and 4 bases from J, leaving 7 bases between. DNA of the CDR3: TGCAGCGCTTTCGGCACTGAAGCTTTCTTT. This translates into CSAFGTEAFF.

The rearrangement links TRBV7-3 to TRBJ2-4; D may be TRBD2 (5 bases). Trimming cost V 5 bases and J 8 bases, with 16 bases left between them. This CDR3 is 14 amino acids long. Germline V CDR1 and CDR2: SGHTA, FQGTGA. CDR3 DNA: TGTGCCAGCAGCCCCACATCCGGAGCGGACATTCAGTACTTC. Protein: CASSPTSGADIQYF. Using reference TRBV7-3 and TRBJ2-4 for the parts outside the CDR3, the full variable domain is GAGVSQTPSNKVTEKGKYVELRCDPISGHTALYWYRQSLGQGPEFLIYFQGTGAADDSGLPNDRFFAVRPEGSVSTLKIQRTERGDSAVYLCASSPTSGADIQYFGAGTRLSVL.

The CDR3 region is CASSLRDRGSDGYTF. The CDR3 DNA reads TGTGCCAGCAGTCTCCGGGACAGGGGATCGGATGGCTACACCTTC. The chain recombines TRBV27 with TRBJ1-2; 10 nucleotides line up with TRBD1. Germline values: CDR1 MNHEY, CDR2 SMNVEV (reference sequence). Unmatched junction bases numbered 9, after V lost 5 bases and J lost 6 bases. The CDR3 sequence is 15 residues long.

The rearrangement links TRBV7-9 to TRBJ2-5; 8 bases agree with TRBD1. V dropped 5 bases and J dropped 4; count of bases not matched to a gene: 6. Germline values: CDR1 SEHNR, CDR2 FQNEAQ (reference sequence). There are 14 residues in the CDR3. The CDR3 protein is CASSEQGGGETQYF. The DNA for the CDR3 is TGTGCCAGCAGCGAACAGGGGGGAGGAGAGACCCAGTACTTC.

In its sample, this clone was seen a few times. This chain uses TRBV7-2 with TRBJ1-1, with a tentative D call TRBD1 (5 bases). CDR1 is SGHTA, CDR2 FQGNSA, per germline. V was clipped by 5 bases and J by 4 bases, with 20 bases between them. The CDR3 is 16 residues long. CDR3 bases: TGTGCCAGCAGCACCCCGGTGGGGGTCGGGAGCACTGAAGCTTTCTTT. Amino acids: CASSTPVGVGSTEAFF.

The chain is built from TRBV6-6 and TRBJ2-7; 9 bases are a match to TRBD1. Germline CDR1 is MNHNY and CDR2 is SVGAGI (reference sequence). Trimming cost V 8 bases and J 2 bases; bases outside gene matches: 7. The CDR3 sequence is 14 residues long. CDR3 loop: CASGTGTGTYEQYF. CDR3 coding DNA: TGTGCCAGCGGTACCGGGACAGGGACCTACGAGCAGTACTTC.

The gene calls are TRBV4-3 and TRBJ1-2; TRBD1 aligns across 7 bases. With 4 bases clipped from V and 5 bases from J, the junction kept 10 bases outside the gene matches. This CDR3 spans 15 amino acids. CDR1 and CDR2 (germline): LGHNA, YSLEER. The CDR3 region has the DNA TGCGCCAGCAGCCCGTTCCCCGGGACAGATTATGGCTACACCTTC. Protein sequence: CASSPFPGTDYGYTF.

V gene TRBV4-3 combines with J gene TRBJ2-5, with 9 bases that match TRBD2. Germline CDR1 and CDR2: LGHNA and YSLEER. The CDR3 length is 16 residues. V trimming: 1 base; J trimming: 7 bases; junction bases outside the gene matches: 10. The chain's CDR3 is CASSQGWGLARGTQYF. CDR3 DNA: TGCGCCAGCAGCCAAGGGTGGGGACTAGCTCGAGGGACCCAGTACTTC.

The chain uses TRBV7-6 and TRBJ2-6; TRBD1 matches 7 bases. This CDR3 comprises 15 residues. Trimming removed 5 bases from V and 0 bases from J; junction bases left unmatched: 1. Germline CDR1 SGHVS, CDR2 FNYEAQ. The CDR3 DNA is TGTGCCAGCAGCAACAGGGGCTCTGGGGCCAACGTCCTGACTTTC. Amino acid sequence: CASSNRGSGANVLTF.

The chain couples TRBV7-2 to TRBJ2-5; D might be TRBD2 (5 bases). This CDR3 region has 13 residues. The germline V gene encodes CDR1 SGHTA and CDR2 FQGNSA. V gave up 5 bases and J gave up 4 bases, with 11 bases separating them. The chain's CDR3 is CASSPRGSETQYF. The CDR3 region has the DNA TGTGCCAGCAGCCCGCGAGGGTCAGAGACCCAGTACTTC.

Only one count was recorded for this clone. The chain links TRBV19 to TRBJ2-2, with no clear D. The V gene lost 5 bases and the J gene lost 6 bases, with 13 bases spanning the gap. The length of the CDR3 is 14 residues. The germline V gene has CDR1 LNHDA and CDR2 SQIVND (reference sequence). CDR3 nucleotide sequence: TGTGCCAGTAGTGCCTACAAACCACCCGGGGAGCTGTTTTTT. Encoded protein: CASSAYKPPGELFF.

The chain carries TRBV5-1 and TRBJ2-5; the D is unclear. CDR1 SGHRS and CDR2 YFSETQ come from the germline V gene. The germline V and J ends were trimmed by 7 bases and 5 bases, with 12 bases remaining between them. CDR3 size: 12 residues. Written as DNA, the CDR3 is TGCGCCAGCGGTCTGGGAAGGGAGACCCAGTACTTC. Amino acids: CASGLGRETQYF.

This CDR3 is CASRLDLGNTEAFF. The CDR3, as DNA: TGTGCCAGCAGGCTGGACCTGGGGAACACTGAAGCTTTCTTT. This sequence joins TRBV6-5 and TRBJ1-1; D unresolved. The germline gives CDR1 MNHEY, CDR2 SVGAGI. Deletions cut 6 bases from V and 1 base from J, with 12 bases between. The CDR3 length is 14 residues.

The gene calls are TRBV2 and TRBJ2-5, with 9 bases lining up with TRBD1. Losses at the gene ends were 4 bases for V and 4 bases for J; bases not matched to a gene: 7. The CDR3 has 15 amino acids. CDR1 and CDR2 (germline): SNHLY, FYNNEI. CDR3 DNA: TGTGCCAGCAGTGGAGCCACAGGGGGCGGAGAGACCCAGTACTTC. Its translation is CASSGATGGGETQYF.

A few counts support this clone. This chain joins TRBV18 and TRBJ2-7; D gene unclear. The CDR3 covers 12 residues. V lost 3 bases and J 2 bases, leaving 5 bases between the germline ends. Germline lookup yields CDR1 KGHSH and CDR2 LQKENI. DNA of the CDR3: TGTGCCAGCTCACCGCGACCCTACGAGCAGTACTTC. Its translation is CASSPRPYEQYF.